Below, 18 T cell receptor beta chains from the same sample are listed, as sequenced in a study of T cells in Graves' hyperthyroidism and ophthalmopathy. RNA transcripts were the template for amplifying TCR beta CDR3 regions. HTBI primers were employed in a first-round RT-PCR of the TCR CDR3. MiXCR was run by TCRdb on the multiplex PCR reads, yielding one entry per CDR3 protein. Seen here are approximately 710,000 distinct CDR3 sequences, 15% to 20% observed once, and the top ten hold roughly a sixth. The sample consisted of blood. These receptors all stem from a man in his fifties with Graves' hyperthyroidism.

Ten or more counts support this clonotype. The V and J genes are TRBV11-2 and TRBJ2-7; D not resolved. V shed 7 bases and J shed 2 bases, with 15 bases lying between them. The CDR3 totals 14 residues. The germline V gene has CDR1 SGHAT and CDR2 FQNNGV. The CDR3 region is CASISGHGPYEQYF. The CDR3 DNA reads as TGTGCCAGCATTTCCGGCCACGGTCCCTACGAGCAGTACTTC.

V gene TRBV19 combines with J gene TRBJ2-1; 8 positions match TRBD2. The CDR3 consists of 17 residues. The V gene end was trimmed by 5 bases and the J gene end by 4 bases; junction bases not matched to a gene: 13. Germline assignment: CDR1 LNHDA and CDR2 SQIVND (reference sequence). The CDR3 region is CASSPIDSSGWYNEQFF. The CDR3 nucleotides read TGTGCCAGTAGTCCGATCGATTCTAGCGGGTGGTACAATGAGCAGTTCTTC.

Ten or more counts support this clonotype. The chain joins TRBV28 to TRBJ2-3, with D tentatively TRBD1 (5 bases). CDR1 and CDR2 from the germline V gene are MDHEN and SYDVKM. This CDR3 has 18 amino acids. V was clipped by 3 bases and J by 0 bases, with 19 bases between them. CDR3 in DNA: TGTGCCAGCAGTTTGGCTGCCTGGGGCCCCCGAAGCACAGATACGCAGTATTTT. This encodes CASSLAAWGPRSTDTQYF.

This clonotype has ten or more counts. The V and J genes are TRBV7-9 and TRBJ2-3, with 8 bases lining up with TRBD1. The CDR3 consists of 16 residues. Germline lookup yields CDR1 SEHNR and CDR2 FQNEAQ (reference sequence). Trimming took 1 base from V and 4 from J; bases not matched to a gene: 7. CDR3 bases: TGTGCCAGCAGCTTAGGAAGACAGGGGTTTGCAGATACGCAGTATTTT. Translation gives CASSLGRQGFADTQYF.

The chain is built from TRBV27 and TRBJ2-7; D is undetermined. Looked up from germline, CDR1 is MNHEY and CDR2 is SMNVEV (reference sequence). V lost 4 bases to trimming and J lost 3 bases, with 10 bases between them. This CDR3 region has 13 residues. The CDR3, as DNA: TGTGCCAGCAGTTCCTACCCTAGCTACGAGCAGTACTTC. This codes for CASSSYPSYEQYF.

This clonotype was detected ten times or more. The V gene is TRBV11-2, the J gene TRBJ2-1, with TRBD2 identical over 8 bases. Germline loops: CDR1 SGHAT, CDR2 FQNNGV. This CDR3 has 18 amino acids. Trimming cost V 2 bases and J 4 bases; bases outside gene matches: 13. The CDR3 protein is CASSLLRVAGGTYNEQFF. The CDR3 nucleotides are TGTGCCAGCAGCTTATTAAGAGTCGCGGGAGGAACTTACAATGAGCAGTTCTTC.

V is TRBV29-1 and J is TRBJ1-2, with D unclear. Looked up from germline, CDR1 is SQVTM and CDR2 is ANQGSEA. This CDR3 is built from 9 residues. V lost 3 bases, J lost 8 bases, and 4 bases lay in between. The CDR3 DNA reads TGCAGCGTTGACAGGGGCTACACCTTC. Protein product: CSVDRGYTF. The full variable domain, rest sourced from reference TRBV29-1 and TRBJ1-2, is SAVISQKPSRDICQRGTSLTIQCQVDSQVTMMFWYRQQPGQSLTLIATANQGSEATYESGFVIDKFPISRPNLTFSTLTVSNMSPEDSSIYLCSVDRGYTFGSGTRLTVV.

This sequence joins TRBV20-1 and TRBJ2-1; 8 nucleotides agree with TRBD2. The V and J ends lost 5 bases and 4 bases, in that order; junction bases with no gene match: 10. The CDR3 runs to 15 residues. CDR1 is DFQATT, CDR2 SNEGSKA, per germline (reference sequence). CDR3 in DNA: TGCAGTGCTTTAAGCGGGAGATGGAGTTACAATGAGCAGTTCTTC. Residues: CSALSGRWSYNEQFF.

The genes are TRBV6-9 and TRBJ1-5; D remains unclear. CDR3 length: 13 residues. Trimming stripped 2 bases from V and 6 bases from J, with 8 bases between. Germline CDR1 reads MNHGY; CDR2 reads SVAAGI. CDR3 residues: CASSYADRQPQHF. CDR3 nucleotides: TGTGCCAGCAGTTATGCGGACCGTCAGCCCCAGCATTTT.

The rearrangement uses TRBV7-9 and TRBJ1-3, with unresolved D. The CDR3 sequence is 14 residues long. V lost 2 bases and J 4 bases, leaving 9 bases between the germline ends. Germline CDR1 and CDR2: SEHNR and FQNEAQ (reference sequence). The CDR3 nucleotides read TGTGCCAGCAGCTTAAACAGAAGAGGAAACACCATATATTTT. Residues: CASSLNRRGNTIYF.

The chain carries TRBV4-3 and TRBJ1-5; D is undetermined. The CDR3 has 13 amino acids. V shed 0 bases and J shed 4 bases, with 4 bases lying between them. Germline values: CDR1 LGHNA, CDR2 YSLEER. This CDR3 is CASSQDGNQPQHF. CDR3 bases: TGCGCCAGCAGCCAAGACGGGAATCAGCCCCAGCATTTT.

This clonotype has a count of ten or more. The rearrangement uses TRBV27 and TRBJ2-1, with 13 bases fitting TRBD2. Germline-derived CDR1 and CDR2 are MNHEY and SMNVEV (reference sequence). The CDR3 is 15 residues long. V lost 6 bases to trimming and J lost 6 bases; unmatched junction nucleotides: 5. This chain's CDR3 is CASSPLAGGPNEQFF. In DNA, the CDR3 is TGTGCCAGCAGCCCACTAGCGGGAGGGCCCAATGAGCAGTTCTTC.

The CDR3 sequence is CASSWVGLADNEQFF. The CDR3 DNA sequence: TGTGCCAGCAGTTGGGTCGGGCTAGCGGACAATGAGCAGTTCTTC. The rearrangement links TRBV6-2 or TRBV6-3 to TRBJ2-1; 7 bases line up with TRBD2. Germline CDR1 is MNHEY and CDR2 is SVGEGT. The J segment lost 5 bases and the V segment lost 4 bases, leaving 8 bases of the junction unmatched. The CDR3 consists of 15 residues.

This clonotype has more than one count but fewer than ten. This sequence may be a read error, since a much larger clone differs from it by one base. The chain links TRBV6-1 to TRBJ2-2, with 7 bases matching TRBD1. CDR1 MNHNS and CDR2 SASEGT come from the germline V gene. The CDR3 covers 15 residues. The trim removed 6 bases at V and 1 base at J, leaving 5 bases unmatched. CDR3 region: CASSAGTVNTGELFF. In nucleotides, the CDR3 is TGTGCCAGCAGCGCCGGGACAGTGAACACCGGGGAGCTGTTTTTT.

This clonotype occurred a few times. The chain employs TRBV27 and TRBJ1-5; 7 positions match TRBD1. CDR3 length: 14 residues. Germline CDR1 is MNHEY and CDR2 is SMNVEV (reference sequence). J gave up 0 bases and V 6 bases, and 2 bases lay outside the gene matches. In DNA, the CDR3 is TGTGCCAGCAGCACAGGGGATAGCAATCAGCCCCAGCATTTT. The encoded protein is CASSTGDSNQPQHF.

The DNA of the CDR3 is TGTGCCAGCAGTTACGTGAGGACAGGGACGGCTGAAGCTTTCTTT. Its protein product is CASSYVRTGTAEAFF. The V and J genes are TRBV6-2 or TRBV6-3 and TRBJ1-1, with 8 bases identical to TRBD1. Losses at the gene ends were 2 bases for V and 6 bases for J; bases not matched to a gene: 8. The CDR3 extends over 15 amino acids. Looked up from germline, CDR1 is MNHEY and CDR2 is SVGEGT.

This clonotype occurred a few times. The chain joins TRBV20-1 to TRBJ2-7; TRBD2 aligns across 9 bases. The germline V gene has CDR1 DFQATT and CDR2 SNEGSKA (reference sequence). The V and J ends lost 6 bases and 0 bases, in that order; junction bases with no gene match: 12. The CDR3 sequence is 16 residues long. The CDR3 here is CSAVGTSTRSSYEQYF. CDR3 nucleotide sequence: TGCAGTGCAGTCGGGACTAGCACAAGGAGCTCCTACGAGCAGTACTTC.

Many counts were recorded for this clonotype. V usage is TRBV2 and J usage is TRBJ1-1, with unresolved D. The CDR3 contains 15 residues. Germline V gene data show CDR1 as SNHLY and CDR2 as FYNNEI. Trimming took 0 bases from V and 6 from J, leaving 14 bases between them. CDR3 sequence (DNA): TGTGCCAGCAGTGAAGCGGTTATAGGGTTCGCTGAAGCTTTCTTT. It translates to CASSEAVIGFAEAFF.